This T cell receptor (beta chain) appears in the sequencing data of a study of graft-versus-host responses after intestinal transplantation. On the study more broadly: Every one of the recipients received anti-thymocyte globulin induction and afterwards took tacrolimus and steroids for roughly three years.

Trimming removed 2 bases at V and 5 bases at J, with 9 bases between. The CDR3 has 13 amino acids. From germline, CDR1 is MNHEY and CDR2 SVGAGI. Sequencing was performed with immunoSEQ multiplex PCR; in TCRdb, only in-frame clones are kept and a portion is missing. Counted here are fewer than 30,000 clones, around nine tenths occurring once; the ten biggest clones make up around a tenth. The sequenced sample was PBMCs, obtained 450 to 480 days after intestinal transplantation. The receptor was derived from a human patient who received an intestinal transplant, so some T cells may come from the graft donor. This sequence joins TRBV6-5 and TRBJ2-5; D call uncertain. CDR3: CASSYNFGETQYF. Here the CDR3 DNA reads TGTGCCAGCAGTTACAACTTTGGGGAGACCCAGTACTTC.